This T cell receptor beta chain was observed in a study of blood T cell repertoires in COVID-19 (dated by TCRdb to about 2020). In terms of the full investigation: Samples covering the acute and convalescent phases of COVID-19 were provided by collaborators in the United States, Italy and Spain. The prospective study material was composed of cDNA or gDNA derived from T cells, B-cell-depleted T cells, or PBMCs. Deeply sampled blood TCRbeta repertoires from subjects exposed to, actively infected with, or recovered from COVID-19 were included in the dataset. A freely available public database, intended as a resource for researchers studying the immune response to SARS-CoV-2, is where the repertoires were released. Samples were obtained from the ongoing ImmuneRACE study (first 160 participants) and from over a thousand subjects provided by 6 global collaborators. Nearly every sample came with metadata listing a de-identified subject ID, COVID-19 status, age in years and sex. Where available, HLA class I and class II types were obtained from metadata supplied by the sample provider rather than from assay-based typing.

Comments on this clone: Its binding antigen is unknown. No much larger clone exists at a distance of one base, and base qualities are not known.

The immunoSEQ Assay, a bias-controlled multiplex PCR, was used to amplify TCRbeta CDR3 regions from genomic DNA. The original methods were these. Within the assay, amplification of reference gene primers was used to estimate how many nucleated cells each sample contained. To quantify the absolute abundance of each unique TCRbeta CDR3 rearrangement, sequence reads were collapsed and filtered. Productive Simpson clonality was computed per sample as the square root of Simpson's diversity index over productive rearrangements. TCRdb stores this immuneACCESS table with in-frame sequences only. Part of the clones is absent; in the studies checked, under half of the shortfall reflects unresolved V genes, and no reason is known for the rest. V and J calls and clone size follow that table, whereas D and trimming were derived from the DNA. This sample lists around 50,000 clones; approximately 90% were detected once. Of the sample, 20% to 25% falls within the top ten clones.

According to the germline V gene (reference sequence), CDR1 reads SGHNT and CDR2 reads YYREEE. The germline V and J ends show losses of 0 bases and 8 bases respectively, and no gene match explains 7 bases of the junction. The CDR3 has 16 amino acids, counting the end cysteine and phenylalanine. Only the CDR3 DNA is retained, 48 bases long and in frame from the first base. What the work shows at the level of the full study, not this receptor alone: How much clinical and demographic metadata was included differed by source and by participant, and the metadata was provided uncurated.

One collaborating source in Seattle enrolled patients during active infection and followed them longitudinally through the course of disease. Each collaborating institution followed its own protocols to collect whole blood in K2EDTA tubes. For TCRbeta analysis, collaborator samples were shipped as frozen whole blood, as isolated PBMCs, or as DNA extracted from either sample type. What was sequenced was peripheral blood. The source is a woman of 80 years or more with COVID-19, enrolled during active disease. The V and J genes are TRBV5-4 and TRBJ1-6, with 8 junctional bases fitting TRBD1. The bases read TGTGCCAGCAGCTTGGGGCAGGGGGCGCGAGATTCACCCCTCCACTTT. This encodes CASSLGQGARDSPLHF.